The subject of this entry is one TCR beta chain. Its specificity is unknown. This sample stems from a study of shared clonotypes between healthy human individuals. Study findings and constraints: Only blood was sampled, and tissue TCR repertoires likely differ from blood ones.

This CDR3 spans 13 amino acids. The ends were cut back, 6 bases at V and 3 bases at J, with 12 bases in the middle. Germline V gene sequence: CDR1 SGHAT, CDR2 FQNNGV. Clones were read by immunoSEQ multiplex PCR, and TCRdb kept only the in-frame ones, dropping some. This sample has millions of clones, with around nine tenths found just once. Sequencing used naive CD4+ T cells sorted from blood. Regarding subset: CD45RA+ positively selected. The receptor was isolated from a man younger than 35 in good health. This rearrangement joins TRBV11-2 to TRBJ2-7; D remains ambiguous. The CDR3 sequence is CASRSLRHYEQYF. Here the CDR3 DNA reads TGTGCCAGCAGGTCGCTAAGACACTACGAGCAGTACTTC.